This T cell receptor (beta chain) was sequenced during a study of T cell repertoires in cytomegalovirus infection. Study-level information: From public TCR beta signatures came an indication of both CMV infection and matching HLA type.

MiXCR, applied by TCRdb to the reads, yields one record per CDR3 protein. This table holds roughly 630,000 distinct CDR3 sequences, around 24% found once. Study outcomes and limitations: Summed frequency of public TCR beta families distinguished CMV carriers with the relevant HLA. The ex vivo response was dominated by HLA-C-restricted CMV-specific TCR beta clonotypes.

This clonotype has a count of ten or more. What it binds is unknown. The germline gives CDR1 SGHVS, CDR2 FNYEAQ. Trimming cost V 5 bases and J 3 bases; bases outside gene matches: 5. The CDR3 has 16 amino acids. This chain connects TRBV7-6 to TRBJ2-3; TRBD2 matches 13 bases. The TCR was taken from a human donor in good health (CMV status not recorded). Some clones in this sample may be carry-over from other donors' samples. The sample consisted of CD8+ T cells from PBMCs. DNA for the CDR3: TGTGCCAGCAGCCAACTAGCGGGGGGGGCGACAGATACGCAGTATTTT. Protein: CASSQLAGGATDTQYF.